The 19 T cell receptor beta chains in this list originate from one sample, sequenced in a study of T-cell memory formation after mild COVID-19 listed by TCRdb under 2021. Library prep was done by 5' RACE. Instrument on record: Illumina NovaSeq 6000. The raw public data were reprocessed by TCRdb itself: fastp quality trimming at Q25, MiXCR clonotype calling, in-frame beta chains only. Each CDR3 protein appears once, grouped with its most common genes and DNA. The sample has over 350,000 distinct CDR3 sequences on record, about 16% of them singletons. The ten largest clones capture roughly 21% of the sample. Sequencing was done on a sample of PBMCs or a T cell subset sorted from them (not recorded which). All receptors come from a young man who had mild COVID-19 (a few samples of this study predate the infection). The sample titles of this study are shuffled in the database, so cell type and time point are left out; the donor was told from shared clones.

In its sample, this clonotype was seen a few times. The chain employs TRBV6-6 and TRBJ2-3; no clear D. V was cut by 6 bases and J by 0 bases, with 10 bases left in between. Germline V gene lookup returns CDR1 MNHNY and CDR2 SVGAGI (reference sequence). This CDR3 is 14 amino acids long. The CDR3 DNA sequence: TGTGCCAGCAGGCCCCGACAAAGCACAGATACGCAGTATTTT. This sequence encodes CASRPRQSTDTQYF.

The V gene is TRBV15, the J gene TRBJ1-6; D not certain. The length of the CDR3 is 13 residues. CDR1 and CDR2 (germline): LNHNV, YYDKDF (reference sequence). V lost 1 base and J lost 10, with 8 bases in between. CDR3 residues: CATSRGVASPLHF. CDR3 sequence (DNA): TGTGCCACCAGCAGAGGCGTCGCGTCACCCCTCCACTTT.

This clonotype appeared a few times. The chain is built from TRBV20-1 and TRBJ1-3; possible D gene TRBD1, 5 bases. Germline V CDR1 and CDR2: DFQATT, SNEGSKA (reference sequence). The CDR3 runs to 14 residues. Between the trimmed V and J ends, which lost 5 bases and 4 bases, there was a span of 15 bases. CDR3 loop: CSAPSQAAGNTIYF. CDR3 DNA: TGCAGTGCTCCGTCACAGGCGGCAGGAAACACCATATATTTT.

This chain links TRBV18 with TRBJ1-2, with 7 bases identical to TRBD1. V was pared by 3 bases and J by 6 bases, with 10 bases of the junction left unmatched. Per the germline V gene, CDR1 is KGHSH and CDR2 is LQKENI. The length of the CDR3 is 15 residues. The CDR3 protein is CASSPSRGNHHGYTF. The DNA of the CDR3 is TGTGCCAGCTCACCCAGCAGGGGGAACCACCATGGCTACACCTTC.

The genes are TRBV7-2 and TRBJ2-5, with D perhaps being TRBD1 or TRBD2 (5 bases each). V lost 5 bases and J lost 2, with 12 bases in between. Germline assignment: CDR1 SGHTA and CDR2 FQGNSA. The CDR3 runs to 14 residues. The CDR3 reads CASSPGAGQETQYF. Written as DNA, the CDR3 is TGTGCCAGCAGCCCCGGGGCAGGGCAAGAGACCCAGTACTTC.

The rearrangement uses TRBV10-3 and TRBJ1-5; D might be TRBD1 (5 bases). The CDR3 consists of 12 residues. Between the trimmed V and J ends, which lost 4 bases and 10 bases, there was a span of 11 bases. Germline values: CDR1 ENHRY, CDR2 SYGVKD. The CDR3 DNA reads as TGTGCCATCAGTGCGGGGACTCGTCCCCAGCATTTT. It is translated as CAISAGTRPQHF.

V and J are TRBV4-3 and TRBJ1-1; D is unclear. This CDR3 has 15 residues. Per germline, CDR1 LGHNA and CDR2 YSLEER. V was cut by 4 bases and J by 3 bases, with 15 bases left in between. CDR3 loop: CASSRIGLKDTEAFF. The CDR3, as DNA: TGCGCCAGCAGCCGAATCGGGTTAAAGGACACTGAAGCTTTCTTT.

The chain carries TRBV9 and TRBJ1-2; maybe TRBD1 (5 bases). Germline V gene data show CDR1 as SGDLS and CDR2 as YYNGEE. The CDR3 sequence is 13 residues long. Trimming removed 2 bases from V and 7 bases from J, with 12 bases in between. CDR3 region: CASSVQGVGGYTF. The CDR3 coding sequence is TGTGCCAGCAGCGTGCAGGGAGTAGGTGGCTACACCTTC.

This clonotype has more than one count but fewer than ten. The CDR3 nucleotides read TGCGCCAGCAGCCAAGCCGTTGTTGGGGGGCCTGAAAAACTGTTTTTT. Translation gives CASSQAVVGGPEKLFF. The genes are TRBV4-1 and TRBJ1-4, with a possible D match to TRBD1 (6 bases). The V gene lost 1 base and the J gene lost 7 bases, with 16 bases spanning the gap. Germline V CDR1 and CDR2: MGHRA, YSYEKL. The CDR3 sequence is 16 residues long.

The chain is built from TRBV7-9 and TRBJ2-7; the D is unclear. V was shortened by 1 base and J by 7 bases, with 11 bases between the two germline ends. CDR1 is SEHNR and CDR2 is FQNEAQ in the germline V gene (reference sequence). The CDR3 sequence is 13 residues long. The DNA for the CDR3 is TGTGCCAGCAGCTTAGTCGGCTCTACAGAGCAGTACGTC. It is translated as CASSLVGSTEQYV.

This clonotype has a handful of counts. This chain uses TRBV6-2 or TRBV6-3 with TRBJ1-2, with D uncertain. The CDR3 consists of 14 residues. Trimming took 0 bases from V and 8 from J, leaving 13 bases between them. The germline gives CDR1 MNHEY, CDR2 SVGEGT. CDR3 residues: CASSYSRPYGGYTF. The CDR3 bases are TGTGCCAGCAGTTACTCTAGACCCTACGGGGGCTACACCTTC.

CDR3 nucleotide sequence: TGTGCCACCAGTGAAGGGGAGGAGTATGGCTACACCTTC. This encodes CATSEGEEYGYTF. The rearrangement joins TRBV24-1 to TRBJ1-2; weak D call: TRBD1 (5 bases). This CDR3 spans 13 amino acids. Germline V gene lookup returns CDR1 KGHDR and CDR2 SFDVKD. The V gene lost 4 bases and the J gene lost 5 bases, with 10 bases spanning the gap.

The chain joins TRBV4-1 to TRBJ2-7, with a possible D match to TRBD2 (6 bases). Per the germline V gene, CDR1 is MGHRA and CDR2 is YSYEKL. Trimming stripped 0 bases from V and 0 bases from J, with 15 bases between. The CDR3 consists of 17 residues. The CDR3 here is CASSQDFRVGSSYEQYF. Written as DNA, the CDR3 is TGCGCCAGCAGCCAAGATTTCAGGGTCGGGAGCTCCTACGAGCAGTACTTC.

The genes are TRBV15 and TRBJ2-1; no clear D gene. Germline V lookup: CDR1 LNHNV, CDR2 YYDKDF (reference sequence). V lost 2 bases and J lost 4, with 12 bases in between. This CDR3 comprises 15 residues. CDR3 sequence reads: CATSRPASYYNEQFF. In nucleotides, the CDR3 is TGTGCCACCAGCAGACCGGCCTCGTATTACAATGAGCAGTTCTTC.

This clonotype was observed a handful of times. This chain joins TRBV20-1 and TRBJ1-1, with D uncertain. CDR1 and CDR2 from the germline V gene are DFQATT and SNEGSKA (reference sequence). Between the trimmed V and J ends, which lost 4 bases and 0 bases, there was a span of 9 bases. The CDR3 has 13 amino acids. CDR3 in amino acids: CSAISRLNTEAFF. The CDR3 region has the DNA TGCAGTGCTATTTCACGGCTGAACACTGAAGCTTTCTTT.

The gene calls are TRBV7-2 and TRBJ2-3; TRBD2 aligns across 11 bases. V shed 6 bases and J 4 bases; nucleotides not matched to a gene: 6. Germline lookup yields CDR1 SGHTA and CDR2 FQGNSA. The CDR3 totals 15 residues. For the CDR3, the DNA is TGTGCCAGCAGTTTCCCGGGACTAGCGGCAGATACGCAGTATTTT. Encoded protein: CASSFPGLAADTQYF.

V is TRBV24-1 and J is TRBJ1-6; D is possibly TRBD1 (6 bases). Germline assignment: CDR1 KGHDR and CDR2 SFDVKD. Trimming took off 9 bases at V and 6 bases at J, with 14 bases between the two ends. The CDR3 contains 14 residues. The CDR3 DNA sequence: TGTGCCACCCAGGACAGTGCCTTTAATTCACCCCTCCACTTT. It encodes CATQDSAFNSPLHF.

The V call is TRBV20-1, the J call TRBJ1-1, with TRBD1 as a possible D gene (6 bases). Trimming left V 6 bases short and J 3 bases short, with 11 bases between. CDR3 length equals 12 residues. Germline CDR1 reads DFQATT; CDR2 reads SNEGSKA (reference sequence). CDR3 DNA sequence: TGCAGTGCGAGGGGACAAGACACTGAAGCTTTCTTT. Translating gives CSARGQDTEAFF.

About this clonotype itself: A much larger clone differs by one base, so this may be a read error. J is TRBJ2-2 and V is TRBV6-2 or TRBV6-3, with TRBD1 identical over 7 bases. The germline gives CDR1 MNHEY, CDR2 SVGEGT. This CDR3 contains 14 residues. V lost 6 bases to trimming and J lost 3 bases; unmatched junction nucleotides: 4. DNA of the CDR3: TGTGCCAGCAGCTTTACAGGGGACACCGGGGAGCTGTTTTTT. Its translation: CASSFTGDTGELFF.